Below, 17 T cell receptor beta chains from the same sample are listed, as sequenced in a study of cytomegalovirus exposure and HLA in healthy donors. PCR amplification relied on 60 Vbeta primers (plus 13 Jbeta primers). Profiled with immunoSEQ multiplex PCR; TCRdb holds only in-frame clones, not every one. The sample consists of more than 35,000 clones, almost 70% of them appearing once. Sequenced input: PBMCs. The receptor set was obtained from a man in his forties or fifties in good health and CMV-seronegative.

The chain is built from TRBV7-2 and TRBJ1-5; tentatively, D is TRBD1 (6 bases). The CDR3 has 17 amino acids. The germline V gene encodes CDR1 SGHTA and CDR2 FQGNSA. The V gene lost 5 bases and the J gene lost 4 bases, with 21 bases spanning the gap. DNA for the CDR3: TGTGCCAGCAGCCCAAGTTTCACAGGGATTAGAAATCAGCCCCAGCATTTT. Protein product: CASSPSFTGIRNQPQHF.

The CDR3 spells CASSWTGTSYEQYF. The CDR3 coding sequence is TGTGCCAGCAGCTGGACCGGGACAAGCTACGAGCAGTACTTC. The chain combines TRBV7-8 with TRBJ2-7, with D maybe TRBD1 (6 bases). This CDR3 contains 14 residues. V was trimmed by 4 bases and J by 3 bases, leaving 13 bases between them. Germline CDR1 reads SGHVS; CDR2 reads FQNEAQ.

The chain links TRBV30 to TRBJ1-5; TRBD1 aligns across 7 bases. Germline CDR1 is GTSNPN and CDR2 is SVGIG (reference sequence). The CDR3 runs 13 residues. With V trimmed by 3 bases and J by 5 bases, 4 bases remained unmatched. The CDR3 region is CAWSGQGDQPQHF. In DNA, the CDR3 is TGTGCCTGGAGCGGTCAGGGGGATCAGCCCCAGCATTTT.

The chain is built from TRBV10-3 and TRBJ2-7, with TRBD1 matching 7 bases. CDR1 is ENHRY and CDR2 is SYGVKD in the germline V gene. Trimming cost V 6 bases and J 0 bases; bases outside gene matches: 8. The CDR3 length is 15 residues. This CDR3 is CAISRDSQNSYEQYF. CDR3 in DNA: TGTGCCATCAGCCGGGACAGCCAAAACTCCTACGAGCAGTACTTC.

This chain connects TRBV9 to TRBJ2-3, with TRBD2 matching over 7 bases. J was trimmed by 0 bases and V by 1 base; bases with no gene match: 2. CDR3 length equals 15 residues. The germline V gene encodes CDR1 SGDLS and CDR2 YYNGEE. The CDR3 coding sequence is TGTGCCAGCAGCGTAACTAGCGCTAGCACAGATACGCAGTATTTT. Translation: CASSVTSASTDTQYF.

This clone was recorded a few times. The rearrangement joins TRBV6-5 to TRBJ2-3, with 9 nucleotides matching TRBD2. From germline, CDR1 is MNHEY and CDR2 SVGAGI. The CDR3 is 14 residues long. The ends lost 6 bases at V and 3 bases at J; junction bases unmatched: 4. CDR3 in DNA: TGTGCCAGCAGCCTAGCGGGGCCAACAGATACGCAGTATTTT. Residues: CASSLAGPTDTQYF.

The CDR3 DNA sequence: TGCAGTGGAGGCAGGGGGCTGATGGCTTTCTTT. Its translation is CSGGRGLMAFF. The rearrangement joins TRBV20-1 to TRBJ1-1; 8 bases are shared with TRBD1. V trimming: 7 bases; J trimming: 11 bases; junction bases outside the gene matches: 9. Per germline, CDR1 DFQATT and CDR2 SNEGSKA (reference sequence). The CDR3 has 11 amino acids.

Only a few counts were recorded for this clone. V and J are TRBV18 and TRBJ2-5; 10 bases match TRBD1. J gave up 5 bases and V 6 bases, and 12 bases lay outside the gene matches. Germline CDR1 KGHSH, CDR2 LQKENI. This CDR3 has 16 residues. The CDR3 bases are TGTGCCAGCTCGCCGATAGCGGACAGGGGGAGGGAGACCCAGTACTTC. It yields the protein CASSPIADRGRETQYF.

The V call is TRBV27, the J call TRBJ1-1; possible D gene TRBD1, 5 bases. This CDR3 contains 13 residues. The germline V gene encodes CDR1 MNHEY and CDR2 SMNVEV (reference sequence). Trimming removed 6 bases from V and 6 bases from J, with 14 bases in between. CDR3 region: CASSEKGAAEAFF. CDR3 sequence (DNA): TGTGCCAGCAGCGAGAAAGGGGCGGCTGAAGCTTTCTTT.

This clone is medium-sized (0.01 to 0.1%) within its sample. This chain connects TRBV25-1 to TRBJ2-7, with D perhaps matching TRBD1 (6 bases). CDR3 length: 13 amino acids. CDR1 and CDR2 from the germline V gene are MGHDK and SYGVNS. Trimming pared 7 bases from V and 2 bases from J, leaving 12 bases between. The chain's CDR3 is CASMDSETYEQYF. DNA of the CDR3: TGTGCCAGCATGGACAGCGAAACCTACGAGCAGTACTTC.

This clone was counted a single time. As DNA, the CDR3 is TGTGCCAGCAGCCAAGGGGGGACGCGGCGGGGCACCGGGGAGCTGTTTTTT. Its translation is CASSQGGTRRGTGELFF. The chain has TRBV14 and TRBJ2-2; maybe TRBD2 (6 bases). Germline V gene data show CDR1 as SGHDN and CDR2 as FVKESK. This CDR3 region has 17 residues. Trimming took off 1 base at V and 4 bases at J, with 16 bases between the two ends.

The rearrangement joins TRBV10-3 to TRBJ2-2; the D is unclear. With 11 bases removed from V and 2 bases from J, the gap between germline ends came to 6 bases. The CDR3 has 11 residues. CDR1 is ENHRY, CDR2 SYGVKD, per germline. Here the CDR3 DNA reads TGTGCCGCACAAAACACCGGGGAGCTGTTTTTT. As protein: CAAQNTGELFF.

The V and J genes are TRBV12-5 and TRBJ2-3; D may be TRBD2 (6 bases). V was clipped by 4 bases and J by 11 bases, with 13 bases between them. Germline V gives CDR1 LGHNT, CDR2 FRNRAP. There are 12 residues in the CDR3. The CDR3 region has the DNA TGTGCTAGTGGTTCCCCCTCCGGGGGGCAGTATTTT. As protein: CASGSPSGGQYF. The full variable domain, with the rest looked up from reference TRBV12-5 and TRBJ2-3, is DARVTQTPRHKVTEMGQEVTMRCQPILGHNTVFWYRQTMMQGLELLAYFRNRAPLDDSGMPKDRFSAEMPDATLATLKIQPSEPRDSAVYFCASGSPSGGQYFGPGTRLTVL.

This clone was observed once. The chain employs TRBV6-5 and TRBJ1-5; D gene ambiguous. Germline CDR1 and CDR2: MNHEY and SVGAGI. CDR3 length: 14 amino acids. The germline V and J ends were trimmed by 0 bases and 4 bases, with 7 bases remaining between them. As DNA, the CDR3 is TGTGCCAGCAGTTACTCGCACAGTAATCAGCCCCAGCATTTT. It is translated as CASSYSHSNQPQHF.

V is TRBV4-3 and J is TRBJ1-1; D is unclear. V lost 0 bases, J lost 3 bases, and 5 bases lay in between. The CDR3 has 13 residues. The germline V gene encodes CDR1 LGHNA and CDR2 YSLEER. CDR3 in DNA: TGCGCCAGCAGCCAAGATCTTTACACTGAAGCTTTCTTT. It encodes CASSQDLYTEAFF.

This clone is medium-sized within its sample. V gene TRBV7-9 combines with J gene TRBJ2-2; D is uncertain. The CDR3 covers 12 residues. Trimming pared 5 bases from V and 4 bases from J, leaving 5 bases between. Germline V gives CDR1 SEHNR, CDR2 FQNEAQ (reference sequence). CDR3 sequence: CASSTGTGELFF. The CDR3, as DNA: TGTGCCAGCAGCACCGGCACCGGGGAGCTGTTTTTT.

The chain has TRBV18 and TRBJ2-7, with D perhaps matching TRBD1 (6 bases). Germline values: CDR1 KGHSH, CDR2 LQKENI. Trimming took off 3 bases at V and 6 bases at J, with 12 bases between the two ends. This CDR3 contains 13 residues. The CDR3 here is CASSPQGPFEQYF. The CDR3 DNA reads TGTGCCAGCTCACCCCAGGGGCCCTTCGAGCAGTACTTC. The full variable domain, in which reference TRBV18 and TRBJ2-7 provide the parts outside the CDR3, is NAGVMQNPRHLVRRRGQEARLRCSPMKGHSHVYWYRQLPEEGLKFMVYLQKENIIDESGMPKERFSAEFPKEGPSILRIQQVVRGDSAAYFCASSPQGPFEQYFGPGTRLTVT.